The 22 T cell receptor beta chains below were found in one sample sequenced in a study of vaccination and CD4 T cells after COVID-19. Sequencing of DNA taken from cultured CD4+ T cells relied on the Oncomine TCR Beta short-read assay. TCRdb reprocessed the PCR reads via MiXCR and lists one record per CDR3 protein. Of approximately 13,000 distinct CDR3 sequences listed, approximately 79% are singletons. Treatment specified: roughly 11-day PBMC culture with coronavirus spike peptide pools or control peptides (ViraFEST assay). No cognate antigen is known for these TCRs. Sequenced sample: CD4+ T cells from blood, cultured in vitro. Receptor source: a human donor who had recovered from COVID-19.

The table lists this clonotype with a count of one. V gene TRBV15 combines with J gene TRBJ1-6; no firm D call. This CDR3 contains 14 residues. Germline CDR1 and CDR2: LNHNV and YYDKDF (reference sequence). The V and J ends lost 8 bases and 0 bases respectively, with 8 bases between them. CDR3 residues: CATDVGSYNSPLHF. In DNA form, the CDR3 reads TGTGCCACCGACGTCGGCTCCTATAATTCACCCCTCCACTTT.

The J gene is TRBJ1-2, the V gene TRBV25-1; D perhaps matches TRBD1 (6 bases). The CDR3 is 11 residues long. Germline V gene data show CDR1 as MGHDK and CDR2 as SYGVNS. The V end was cut by 6 bases, the J end by 6 bases, with 8 bases between. DNA of the CDR3: TGTGCCAGCAGAACAGGGCATGGCTACACCTTC. It specifies CASRTGHGYTF.

The chain carries TRBV28 and TRBJ1-1; D call uncertain. The CDR3 covers 15 residues. Germline CDR1 MDHEN, CDR2 SYDVKM. Trimming removed 2 bases from V and 4 bases from J, with 14 bases in between. CDR3 protein: CASSLIPGSGTEAFF. The CDR3 DNA follows: TGTGCCAGCAGTTTAATTCCAGGCTCGGGCACTGAAGCTTTCTTT.

This clonotype was counted a few times. This chain links TRBV20-1 with TRBJ1-1; a weak D match, TRBD1 (5 bases). Trimming left V 7 bases short and J 3 bases short, with 15 bases between. Germline CDR1 reads DFQATT; CDR2 reads SNEGSKA (reference sequence). The CDR3 loop spans 13 amino acids. The CDR3 here is CSVWGDGDTEAFF. CDR3 coding DNA: TGCAGTGTTTGGGGGGACGGGGACACTGAAGCTTTCTTT.

The rearrangement uses TRBV2 and TRBJ2-4, with D perhaps matching TRBD2 (6 bases). Trimming left V 5 bases short and J 3 bases short, with 8 bases between. The CDR3 contains 13 residues. CDR1 is SNHLY and CDR2 is FYNNEI in the germline V gene. CDR3 sequence (DNA): TGTGCCAGCAGTTCGGGGGACAAAAACATTCAGTACTTC. Translated: CASSSGDKNIQYF. Full variable domain (remainder filled in from reference TRBV2 and TRBJ2-4): EPEVTQTPSHQVTQMGQEVILRCVPISNHLYFYWYRQILGQKVEFLVSFYNNEISEKSEIFDDQFSVERPDGSNFTLKIRSTKLEDSAMYFCASSSGDKNIQYFGAGTRLSVL.

This chain joins TRBV7-8 and TRBJ1-1; no clear D gene. V lost 7 bases and J 0 bases, leaving 12 bases between the germline ends. Germline loops: CDR1 SGHVS, CDR2 FQNEAQ. The length of the CDR3 is 14 residues. CDR3 sequence (DNA): TGTGCCAGCACCTTGGGGTTTATGAACACTGAAGCTTTCTTT. Translating gives CASTLGFMNTEAFF.

The chain links TRBV20-1 to TRBJ2-2; possible D gene TRBD2, 7 bases. This CDR3 contains 16 residues. Deletions cut 3 bases from V and 6 bases from J, with 20 bases between. CDR1 is DFQATT and CDR2 is SNEGSKA in the germline V gene (reference sequence). As DNA, the CDR3 is TGCAGTGCTAGGTTGGGATTCCGGGGGGCCTCCGGGGAGCTGTTTTTT. As protein: CSARLGFRGASGELFF.

The V and J genes are TRBV6-5 and TRBJ1-5; unclear D gene. The CDR3 is 13 amino acids. Germline assignment: CDR1 MNHEY and CDR2 SVGAGI. Trimming left V 4 bases short and J 3 bases short, with 7 bases between. The CDR3 DNA reads as TGTGCCAGCAGTTTACGGGACAATCAGCCCCAGCATTTT. Translating it yields CASSLRDNQPQHF.

The chain carries TRBV20-1 and TRBJ1-6, with unresolved D. The V end was cut by 3 bases, the J end by 5 bases, with 14 bases between. The CDR3 extends over 15 amino acids. Germline assignment: CDR1 DFQATT and CDR2 SNEGSKA (reference sequence). CDR3 DNA sequence: TGCAGTGCTAGCGTCCGTCAGATTAATAATTCACCCCTCCACTTT. This encodes CSASVRQINNSPLHF.

By frequency in the sample, this clonotype is medium-sized. The J gene is TRBJ2-7, the V gene TRBV28; D may be TRBD1 (6 bases). The germline V gene has CDR1 MDHEN and CDR2 SYDVKM. There are 14 residues in the CDR3. V was cut by 4 bases and J by 4 bases, with 14 bases left in between. CDR3 loop: CASSSSGTKYEQYF. In DNA, the CDR3 is TGTGCCAGCAGTTCCTCCGGGACAAAATACGAGCAGTACTTC.

This chain uses TRBV7-2 with TRBJ1-5, with TRBD1 as a possible D gene (6 bases). CDR3 length: 16 amino acids. Germline V gene sequence: CDR1 SGHTA, CDR2 FQGNSA. Trimming removed 5 bases at V and 1 base at J, with 15 bases between. Here the CDR3 reads CASSPTGARSNQPQHF. The DNA of the CDR3 is TGTGCCAGCAGCCCGACGGGGGCGCGGAGCAATCAGCCCCAGCATTTT.

The chain links TRBV19 to TRBJ1-1; 9 bases line up with TRBD1. The germline V gene has CDR1 LNHDA and CDR2 SQIVND (reference sequence). J was trimmed by 4 bases and V by 8 bases; bases with no gene match: 2. There are 12 residues in the CDR3. CDR3 DNA: TGTGCCAGTGGGGACAGGGTCACTGAAGCTTTCTTT. Amino acids: CASGDRVTEAFF.

The V gene is TRBV7-2, the J gene TRBJ1-5; no definite D call. The CDR3 covers 15 residues. With 3 bases removed from V and 2 bases from J, the gap between germline ends came to 11 bases. In germline, CDR1 is SGHTA, CDR2 FQGNSA. CDR3 protein: CASSLTPGRNQPQHF. CDR3 nucleotides: TGTGCCAGCAGCTTGACTCCAGGACGCAATCAGCCCCAGCATTTT. The variable domain in full, with the rest retrieved from reference TRBV7-2 and TRBJ1-5, is GAGVSQSPSNKVTEKGKDVELRCDPISGHTALYWYRQSLGQGLEFLIYFQGNSAPDKSGLPSDRFSAERTGGSVSTLTIQRTQQEDSAVYLCASSLTPGRNQPQHFGDGTRLSIL.

This chain uses TRBV7-2 with TRBJ2-2; no firm D call. The CDR3 has 17 amino acids. The V and J ends lost 0 bases and 4 bases respectively, with 15 bases between them. Germline V gene sequence: CDR1 SGHTA, CDR2 FQGNSA. The CDR3 DNA is TGTGCCAGCAGCTTAGCGCTCTTGGCACATATCACCGGGGAGCTGTTTTTT. It translates to CASSLALLAHITGELFF. The variable domain in full, with the rest retrieved from reference TRBV7-2 and TRBJ2-2, is GAGVSQSPSNKVTEKGKDVELRCDPISGHTALYWYRQSLGQGLEFLIYFQGNSAPDKSGLPSDRFSAERTGGSVSTLTIQRTQQEDSAVYLCASSLALLAHITGELFFGEGSRLTVL.

In this sample, this clonotype turned up a few times. The chain employs TRBV20-1 and TRBJ1-6; D gene unclear. Germline CDR1 DFQATT, CDR2 SNEGSKA (reference sequence). Trimming cost V 3 bases and J 7 bases, with 13 bases left between them. This CDR3 comprises 14 residues. The CDR3 DNA reads TGCAGTGCTAGTTTATCGGTCCTAAATTCACCCCTCCACTTT. Its translation is CSASLSVLNSPLHF.

The V and J genes are TRBV6-1 and TRBJ2-7; TRBD2 agrees at 7 bases. The CDR3 is made up of 15 amino acids. Germline V gives CDR1 MNHNS, CDR2 SASEGT. With V trimmed by 6 bases and J by 2 bases, 10 bases remained unmatched. The CDR3 here is CASRPRLAGTYEQYF. The CDR3 nucleotides read TGTGCCAGCAGACCAAGACTAGCTGGGACCTACGAGCAGTACTTC.

Relative to its sample, this clonotype is large (0.1 to 1%). The chain recombines TRBV19 with TRBJ1-2; a weak D match, TRBD1 (5 bases). CDR3 size: 13 residues. Germline loops: CDR1 LNHDA, CDR2 SQIVND (reference sequence). V lost 3 bases, J lost 5 bases, and 10 bases lay in between. The CDR3 DNA reads TGTGCCAGTAGTATCCCAAGGGGTTATGGCTACACCTTC. Translated: CASSIPRGYGYTF.

The V gene is TRBV27, the J gene TRBJ1-1; D not resolved. The CDR3 runs to 15 residues. Germline CDR1 is MNHEY and CDR2 is SMNVEV (reference sequence). V lost 5 bases and J lost 3, with 16 bases in between. The CDR3 reads CASSTLGRADTEAFF. Written as DNA, the CDR3 is TGTGCCAGCAGTACCCTTGGGAGGGCGGACACTGAAGCTTTCTTT.

The chain carries TRBV7-2 and TRBJ1-3, with D uncertain. V lost 5 bases, J lost 5 bases, and 13 bases lay in between. There are 14 residues in the CDR3. Per the germline V gene, CDR1 is SGHTA and CDR2 is FQGNSA. The chain's CDR3 is CASSLGAHRNTIYF. Here the CDR3 DNA reads TGTGCCAGCAGCCTTGGAGCACACCGAAACACCATATATTTT.

The chain combines TRBV7-2 with TRBJ2-1; TRBD2 matches 14 bases. The germline V gene has CDR1 SGHTA and CDR2 FQGNSA. The V and J ends lost 5 bases and 9 bases, in that order; junction bases with no gene match: 9. This CDR3 spans 16 amino acids. CDR3 amino acids: CASSPPGLAGVSEQFF. Written as DNA, the CDR3 is TGTGCCAGCAGCCCGCCGGGACTAGCGGGAGTGAGTGAGCAGTTCTTC.

J is TRBJ2-7 and V is TRBV6-2 or TRBV6-3, with D possibly matching TRBD2 (8 bases). There are 15 residues in the CDR3. Per the germline V gene, CDR1 is MNHEY and CDR2 is SVGEGT. V lost 7 bases and J lost 1, with 17 bases in between. The CDR3 spells CASTSGGDRSYEQYF. CDR3 DNA: TGTGCCAGCACTTCCGGGGGGGACAGATCCTACGAGCAGTACTTC.

The chain combines TRBV4-2 with TRBJ2-3, with D tentatively TRBD1 or TRBD2 (5 bases each). The CDR3 has 16 amino acids. V lost 1 base and J lost 6, with 17 bases in between. Germline-derived CDR1 and CDR2 are LGHNA and YNFKEQ. The CDR3 sequence is CASSQGRARGIDTQYF. Here the CDR3 DNA reads TGTGCCAGCAGCCAAGGACGGGCGAGGGGAATCGATACGCAGTATTTT.